These 15 T cell receptor beta chains originate from one sample sequenced in a study of molecular identifiers for immune sequencing clone quantification. TCRdb reprocessed the PCR reads via MiXCR and lists one record per CDR3 protein. The sample has about half a million distinct CDR3 sequences; approximately 25% are singletons. The material sequenced was naive CD8+ T cells from blood, with Jurkat cell RNA spiked in. As for subset: FACS-sorted CD8+CD4-CCR7+CD45RA+ naive T cells. Receptors originate from a human donor in good health. Some libraries in this study had Jurkat cell RNA spiked in.

Comments on this clonotype: Germline and junction disagree at one end, which may indicate a read error. This chain links TRBV28 with TRBJ2-5; maybe TRBD1 (5 bases). Germline CDR1 reads MDHEN; CDR2 reads SYDVKM. CDR3 length: 16 residues. Here the CDR3 DNA reads TGTGCCAGCAGTTCAACCGACAGAGTAGCCCCAGAGACCCAGTGCTTC. It yields the protein CASSSTDRVAPETQCF.

This clonotype was seen a few times. The CDR3 sequence is CASSEVGPTDTQYF. The CDR3 nucleotides read TGTGCCAGCAGTGAGGTAGGGCCCACAGATACGCAGTATTTT. The rearrangement uses TRBV2 and TRBJ2-3; D ambiguous. In germline, CDR1 is SNHLY, CDR2 FYNNEI. V was clipped by 3 bases and J by 2 bases, with 9 bases between them. CDR3 length: 14 amino acids.

This clonotype came up a few times. This may be a read error, as it is one base from a much larger clone. V and J are TRBV7-8 and TRBJ2-5; D gene ambiguous. V was cut by 1 base and J by 4 bases, with 13 bases left in between. Germline CDR1 reads SGHVS; CDR2 reads FQNEAQ. The CDR3 is 15 residues long. As DNA, the CDR3 is TGTGCCAGCAGCTTAGACCCTATGGTCCCAGAGACCCAGTACTTC. It is translated as CASSLDPMVPETQYF. The full variable domain, rest sourced from reference TRBV7-8 and TRBJ2-5, is GAGVSQSPRYKVAKRGQDVALRCDPISGHVSLFWYQQALGQGPEFLTYFQNEAQLDKSGLPSDRFFAERPEGSVSTLKIQRTQQEDSAVYLCASSLDPMVPETQYFGPGTRLLVL.

In this sample, this clonotype turned up many times. This chain joins TRBV7-6 and TRBJ2-5, with TRBD1 matching 9 bases. The CDR3 extends over 19 amino acids. CDR1 and CDR2 from the germline V gene are SGHVS and FNYEAQ. V shed 1 base and J 3 bases; nucleotides not matched to a gene: 15. The CDR3 nucleotides read TGTGCCAGCAGCTTAGACGTCCCGGGACAGGGTACGGGGGAAGAGACCCAGTACTTC. Encoded protein: CASSLDVPGQGTGEETQYF.

This clonotype was observed a single time. A read error may explain this, as a much larger clone is one base away. The chain carries TRBV5-5 and TRBJ2-3, with D maybe TRBD2 (6 bases). The CDR3 extends over 16 amino acids. Trimming shortened V by 8 bases and J by 0 bases, and 19 bases separated the two germline ends. Looked up from germline, CDR1 is SGHKS and CDR2 is YYEKEE (reference sequence). The DNA for the CDR3 is TGTGCCAGTACCCACGCGGTAGCGGATAGCACAGATACGCAGTATTTT. Its translation: CASTHAVADSTDTQYF. Combining the CDR3 with reference TRBV5-5 and TRBJ2-3 gives the whole variable domain DAGVTQSPTHLIKTRGQQVTLRCSPISGHKSVSWYQQVLGQGPQFIFQYYEKEERGRGNFPDRFSARQFPNYSSELNVNALLLGDSALYLCASTHAVADSTDTQYFGPGTRLTVL.

The chain recombines TRBV20-1 with TRBJ2-1; 9 bases are shared with TRBD1. The germline gives CDR1 DFQATT, CDR2 SNEGSKA (reference sequence). With V trimmed by 3 bases and J by 7 bases, 7 bases remained unmatched. The CDR3 sequence is 14 residues long. The CDR3 DNA sequence: TGCAGTGCTAGCTCGGGACAGGGACCAAATGAGCAGTTCTTC. Translated, it gives CSASSGQGPNEQFF.

This clonotype was counted ten times or more. The J gene is TRBJ2-1, the V gene TRBV7-6; D ambiguous. V was clipped by 3 bases and J by 5 bases, with 5 bases between them. Germline values: CDR1 SGHVS, CDR2 FNYEAQ. The CDR3 has 12 residues. This CDR3 is CASSFWDNEQFF. The CDR3 nucleotides read TGTGCCAGCAGCTTTTGGGACAATGAGCAGTTCTTC.

The chain couples TRBV9 to TRBJ1-4; 10 nucleotides match TRBD1. Germline assignment: CDR1 SGDLS and CDR2 YYNGEE. The V and J ends lost 2 bases and 7 bases, in that order; junction bases with no gene match: 2. The length of the CDR3 is 14 residues. The CDR3 region has the DNA TGTGCCAGCAGCGTGACAGGGGGCGGTGAAAAACTGTTTTTT. This sequence encodes CASSVTGGGEKLFF.

J is TRBJ2-7 and V is TRBV19; 8 bases map to TRBD1. This CDR3 is 15 amino acids long. Germline V gives CDR1 LNHDA, CDR2 SQIVND (reference sequence). With 5 bases clipped from V and 3 bases from J, the junction kept 9 bases outside the gene matches. The CDR3 spells CASSFGQGGNYEQYF. The DNA for the CDR3 is TGTGCCAGTAGTTTTGGACAGGGAGGAAACTACGAGCAGTACTTC.

Notes on this clonotype: This may be a read error: a much more frequent sequence differs by one nucleotide. This chain connects TRBV12-3 or TRBV12-4 to TRBJ1-1; the match to TRBD1 covers 9 bases. The CDR3 is made up of 17 amino acids. Trimming took 4 bases from V and 5 from J; bases not matched to a gene: 14. The CDR3 is CASSSMALGQGYTEAFF. The CDR3 nucleotides are TGTGCCAGCAGTTCGATGGCGCTGGGACAGGGATATACTGAAGCTTTCTTT.

The V call is TRBV12-3 or TRBV12-4, the J call TRBJ1-2; 10 bases align to TRBD1. This CDR3 has 16 residues. The V segment lost 5 bases and the J segment 8 bases; nucleotides outside the gene matches: 14. In DNA, the CDR3 is TGTGCCAGCAGTCCCTCCTCATCTGGACAGGGGGAGGGCTACACCTTC. It encodes CASSPSSSGQGEGYTF.

This clonotype was observed at least ten times. The chain links TRBV28 to TRBJ2-3, with 8 bases identical to TRBD1. Germline loops: CDR1 MDHEN, CDR2 SYDVKM. The J segment lost 2 bases and the V segment lost 4 bases, leaving 8 bases of the junction unmatched. There are 16 residues in the CDR3. This CDR3 reads CASSSRTGQYTDTQYF. In DNA, the CDR3 is TGTGCCAGCAGTTCCCGGACAGGGCAGTACACAGATACGCAGTATTTT.

This chain connects TRBV7-7 to TRBJ2-5; no firm D call. V lost 4 bases and J 0 bases, leaving 9 bases between the germline ends. CDR1 and CDR2 (germline): SSHAT, FNYEAQ (reference sequence). The CDR3 has 14 residues. DNA for the CDR3: TGTGCCAGCAGCTCTACGTTAGACCAAGAGACCCAGTACTTC. This translates into CASSSTLDQETQYF.

The table lists this clonotype with many counts. The J gene is TRBJ2-3, the V gene TRBV9; TRBD2 matches 8 bases. With V trimmed by 3 bases and J by 2 bases, 8 bases remained unmatched. Germline values: CDR1 SGDLS, CDR2 YYNGEE. The CDR3 contains 16 residues. The CDR3 is CASSEGVAGTTDTQYF. The CDR3 DNA is TGTGCCAGCAGCGAGGGGGTAGCGGGGACCACAGATACGCAGTATTTT. Full variable domain (remainder filled in from reference TRBV9 and TRBJ2-3): DSGVTQTPKHLITATGQRVTLRCSPRSGDLSVYWYQQSLDQGLQFLIQYYNGEERAKGNILERFSAQQFPDLHSELNLSSLELGDSALYFCASSEGVAGTTDTQYFGPGTRLTVL.

Many counts were recorded for this clonotype. The genes are TRBV10-3 and TRBJ1-4; D might be TRBD1 (5 bases). The CDR3 sequence is 13 residues long. The germline CDR1 and CDR2 sequences are ENHRY and SYGVKD. V lost 2 bases, J lost 5 bases, and 6 bases lay in between. CDR3 amino acids: CAISEDRNEKLFF. DNA for the CDR3: TGTGCCATCAGTGAGGACAGAAATGAAAAACTGTTTTTT.